A single sample is the source of the 10 T cell receptor beta chains below, sequenced in a study of cytomegalovirus exposure and HLA in healthy donors. PCR primers comprised 60 Vbeta and 13 Jbeta primers. Using immunoSEQ multiplex PCR, the repertoire was profiled, and TCRdb retains in-frame clones only, with some absent. The sample carries over 110,000 clones, 80% recorded once. The material sequenced was PBMCs. The receptor set was obtained from a man aged 40-55 years in good health and CMV-seronegative.

The V gene is TRBV6-5, the J gene TRBJ1-3; D is ambiguous. The CDR3 sequence is 14 residues long. Germline V gene sequence: CDR1 MNHEY, CDR2 SVGAGI. V gave up 2 bases and J gave up 2 bases, with 7 bases separating them. CDR3 region: CASSYAAAGNTIYF. The CDR3 nucleotides read TGTGCCAGCAGTTACGCGGCAGCTGGAAACACCATATATTTT.

Notes on this clone: Germline and junction disagree at one end, which may indicate a read error. The chain joins TRBV18 to TRBJ1-1, with TRBD1 as a possible D gene (6 bases). The CDR3 is made up of 11 amino acids. Per the germline V gene, CDR1 is KGHSH and CDR2 is LQKENI. For the CDR3, the DNA is TGTGCCAGCTCTCGCGACAGGCTGCTTCTTTTT. Translating gives CASSRDRLLLF. Supplemented by reference TRBV18 and TRBJ1-1, the full variable domain reads NAGVMQNPRHLVRRRGQEARLRCSPMKGHSHVYWYRQLPEEGLKFMVYLQKENIIDESGMPKERFSAEFPKEGPSILRIQQVVRGDSAAYFCASSRDRLLLFGQGTRLTVV.

Only a few counts were recorded for this clone. The chain joins TRBV18 to TRBJ1-1, with a possible D match to TRBD1 (6 bases). The CDR3 has 15 residues. V was clipped by 0 bases and J by 1 base, with 9 bases between them. CDR1 and CDR2 (germline): KGHSH, LQKENI. CDR3 sequence: CASSPPQGTNTEAFF. The CDR3, as DNA: TGTGCCAGCTCACCACCTCAGGGGACGAACACTGAAGCTTTCTTT.

This chain uses TRBV7-2 with TRBJ1-6; 8 bases line up with TRBD1. J was trimmed by 0 bases and V by 4 bases; bases with no gene match: 5. CDR3 length: 17 amino acids. Germline V lookup: CDR1 SGHTA, CDR2 FQGNSA. In DNA form, the CDR3 reads TGTGCCAGCAGCTCTTGGACAGGGCGCTCCTATAATTCACCCCTCCACTTT. It translates to CASSSWTGRSYNSPLHF.

The chain uses TRBV5-6 and TRBJ1-1; 9 nucleotides agree with TRBD1. Trimming removed 4 bases from V and 6 bases from J; junction bases left unmatched: 7. Germline V gene data show CDR1 as SGHDT and CDR2 as YYEEEE. The CDR3 spans 14 residues. The CDR3 is CASSHGQGRAEAFF. As DNA, the CDR3 is TGTGCCAGCAGCCATGGACAGGGGCGAGCTGAAGCTTTCTTT.

The count of this clone is one. The chain joins TRBV15 to TRBJ1-1, with unresolved D. The V gene's germline CDR1 is LNHNV and CDR2 YYDKDF (reference sequence). The CDR3 extends over 14 amino acids. Between the trimmed V and J ends, which lost 0 bases and 5 bases, there was a span of 10 bases. DNA of the CDR3: TGTGCCACCAGCAGAGATCGCGGGGTAACTGAAGCTTTCTTT. Residues: CATSRDRGVTEAFF.

The chain couples TRBV30 to TRBJ2-7, with 9 bases lining up with TRBD1. This CDR3 contains 16 residues. With V trimmed by 1 base and J by 4 bases, 11 bases remained unmatched. CDR1 is GTSNPN and CDR2 is SVGIG in the germline V gene (reference sequence). The CDR3 DNA sequence: TGTGCCTGGAGTGGGGGACAGGGTCGAGGGGTGTACGAGCAGTACTTC. Protein: CAWSGGQGRGVYEQYF.

This rearrangement joins TRBV6-5 to TRBJ2-3, with D possibly being TRBD1 (6 bases). The ends were cut back, 7 bases at V and 0 bases at J, with 14 bases in the middle. The CDR3 is made up of 15 amino acids. CDR1 is MNHEY, CDR2 SVGAGI, per germline. DNA for the CDR3: TGTGCCAGCACCCTAACAGGGCGCAGCACAGATACGCAGTATTTT. This codes for CASTLTGRSTDTQYF.

This clone was detected only once. The V gene is TRBV7-6, the J gene TRBJ2-1, with D perhaps TRBD1 (6 bases). This CDR3 is built from 13 residues. Per the germline V gene, CDR1 is SGHVS and CDR2 is FNYEAQ. Trimming stripped 3 bases from V and 6 bases from J, with 9 bases between. The CDR3 here is CASSFRGTNEQFF. The CDR3 DNA follows: TGTGCCAGCAGCTTCAGGGGTACCAATGAGCAGTTCTTC.

The V gene is TRBV9, the J gene TRBJ2-3; 8 bases map to TRBD2. The CDR3 length is 16 residues. V was clipped by 3 bases and J by 5 bases; unmatched bases: 11. Looked up from germline, CDR1 is SGDLS and CDR2 is YYNGEE. CDR3 bases: TGTGCCAGCAGCGACATGCGCGGGGGGCAGGGAGATACGCAGTATTTT. Protein: CASSDMRGGQGDTQYF.